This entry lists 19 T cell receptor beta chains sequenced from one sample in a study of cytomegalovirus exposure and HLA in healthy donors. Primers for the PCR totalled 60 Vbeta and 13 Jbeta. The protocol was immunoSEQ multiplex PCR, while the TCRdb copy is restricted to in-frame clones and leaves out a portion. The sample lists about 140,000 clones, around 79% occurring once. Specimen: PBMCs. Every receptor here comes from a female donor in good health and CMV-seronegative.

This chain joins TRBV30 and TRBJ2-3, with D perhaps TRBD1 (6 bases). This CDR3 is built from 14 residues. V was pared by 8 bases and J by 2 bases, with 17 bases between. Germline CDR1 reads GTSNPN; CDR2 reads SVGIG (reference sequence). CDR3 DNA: TGTGCCCGCGCGCATCAGGGGAACACAGATACGCAGTATTTT. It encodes CARAHQGNTDTQYF. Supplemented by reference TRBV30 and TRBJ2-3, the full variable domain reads SQTIHQWPATLVQPVGSPLSLECTVEGTSNPNLYWYRQAAGRGLQLLFYSVGIGQISSEVPQNLSASRPQDRQFILSSKKLLLSDSGFYLCARAHQGNTDTQYFGPGTRLTVL.

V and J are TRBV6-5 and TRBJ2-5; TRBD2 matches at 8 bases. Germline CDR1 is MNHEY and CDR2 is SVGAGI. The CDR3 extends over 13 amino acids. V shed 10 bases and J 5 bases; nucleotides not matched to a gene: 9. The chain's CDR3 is CATAGGVTETQYF. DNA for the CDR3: TGTGCCACTGCGGGGGGTGTCACGGAGACCCAGTACTTC.

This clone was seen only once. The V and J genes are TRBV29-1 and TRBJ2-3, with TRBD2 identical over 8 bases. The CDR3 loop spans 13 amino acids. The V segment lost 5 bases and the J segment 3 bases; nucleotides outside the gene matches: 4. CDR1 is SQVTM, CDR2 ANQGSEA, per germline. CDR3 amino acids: CSVLVAGTDTQYF. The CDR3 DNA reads TGCAGCGTTCTGGTAGCGGGGACAGATACGCAGTATTTT.

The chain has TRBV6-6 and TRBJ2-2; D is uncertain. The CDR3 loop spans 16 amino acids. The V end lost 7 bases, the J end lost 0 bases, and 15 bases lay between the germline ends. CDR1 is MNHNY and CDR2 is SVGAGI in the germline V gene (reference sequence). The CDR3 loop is CASTPGAFPNTGELFF. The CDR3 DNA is TGTGCCAGCACCCCCGGAGCGTTCCCGAACACCGGGGAGCTGTTTTTT.

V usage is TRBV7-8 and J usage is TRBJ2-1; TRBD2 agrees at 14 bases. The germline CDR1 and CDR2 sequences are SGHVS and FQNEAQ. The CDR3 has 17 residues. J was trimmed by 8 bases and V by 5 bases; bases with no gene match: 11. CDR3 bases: TGTGCCAGCAGCAAAACCTCTCCGGGACTAGCGGGAGATGAGCAGTTCTTC. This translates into CASSKTSPGLAGDEQFF. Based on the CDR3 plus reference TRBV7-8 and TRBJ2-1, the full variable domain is GAGVSQSPRYKVAKRGQDVALRCDPISGHVSLFWYQQALGQGPEFLTYFQNEAQLDKSGLPSDRFFAERPEGSVSTLKIQRTQQEDSAVYLCASSKTSPGLAGDEQFFGPGTRLTVL.

CDR3 in amino acids: CASRSGGGFNEQFF. In DNA, the CDR3 is TGTGCCAGCAGAAGCGGGGGGGGGTTCAATGAGCAGTTCTTC. The rearrangement links TRBV7-3 to TRBJ2-1; 10 bases agree with TRBD2. The CDR3 is 14 amino acids. The V and J ends lost 6 bases and 6 bases, in that order; junction bases with no gene match: 5. Germline-derived CDR1 and CDR2 are SGHTA and FQGTGA.

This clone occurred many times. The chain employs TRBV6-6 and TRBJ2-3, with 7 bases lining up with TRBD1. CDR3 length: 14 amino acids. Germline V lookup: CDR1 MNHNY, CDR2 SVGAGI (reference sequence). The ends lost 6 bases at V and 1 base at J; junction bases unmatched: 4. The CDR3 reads CASRDRIGTDTQYF. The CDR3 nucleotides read TGTGCCAGCAGGGACAGGATAGGCACAGATACGCAGTATTTT.

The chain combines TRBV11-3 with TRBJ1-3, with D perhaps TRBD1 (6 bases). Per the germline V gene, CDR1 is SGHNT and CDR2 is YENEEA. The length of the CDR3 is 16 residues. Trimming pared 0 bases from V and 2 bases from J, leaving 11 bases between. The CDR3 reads CASSLDLTGAGNTIYF. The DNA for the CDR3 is TGTGCCAGCAGCTTAGATTTGACAGGTGCTGGAAACACCATATATTTT.

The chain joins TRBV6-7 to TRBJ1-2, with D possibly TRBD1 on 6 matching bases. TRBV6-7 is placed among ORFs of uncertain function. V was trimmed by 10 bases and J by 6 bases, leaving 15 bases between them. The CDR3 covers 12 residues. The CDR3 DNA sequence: TGTGCCATTACAGGGTTGGTCCATGGCTACACCTTC. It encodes CAITGLVHGYTF.

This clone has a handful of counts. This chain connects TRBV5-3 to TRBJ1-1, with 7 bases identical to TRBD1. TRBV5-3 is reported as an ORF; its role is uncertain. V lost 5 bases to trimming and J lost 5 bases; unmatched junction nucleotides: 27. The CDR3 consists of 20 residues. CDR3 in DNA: TGTGCCAGAAGTTCATGTAAGAAGAGGGACAGCCCGACCCGTAGAACTGAAGCTTTCTTT. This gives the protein CARSSCKKRDSPTRRTEAFF.

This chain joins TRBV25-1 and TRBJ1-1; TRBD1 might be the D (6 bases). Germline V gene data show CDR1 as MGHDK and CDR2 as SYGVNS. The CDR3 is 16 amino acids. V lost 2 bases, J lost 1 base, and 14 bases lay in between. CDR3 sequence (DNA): TGTGCCAGCAGTGAAGGAGGGAGGGGGTGGAACACTGAAGCTTTCTTT. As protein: CASSEGGRGWNTEAFF.

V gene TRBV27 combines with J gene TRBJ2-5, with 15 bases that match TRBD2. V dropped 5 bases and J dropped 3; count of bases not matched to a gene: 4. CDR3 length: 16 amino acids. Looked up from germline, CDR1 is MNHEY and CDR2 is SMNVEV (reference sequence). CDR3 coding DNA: TGTGCCAGCAGTCCTCGGACTAGCGGGAGGGAAGAGACCCAGTACTTC. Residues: CASSPRTSGREETQYF.

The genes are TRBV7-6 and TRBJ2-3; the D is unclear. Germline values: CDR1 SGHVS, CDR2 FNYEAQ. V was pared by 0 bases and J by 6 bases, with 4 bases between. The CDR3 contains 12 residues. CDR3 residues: CASSLAFDTQYF. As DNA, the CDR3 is TGTGCCAGCAGCTTAGCCTTCGATACGCAGTATTTT.

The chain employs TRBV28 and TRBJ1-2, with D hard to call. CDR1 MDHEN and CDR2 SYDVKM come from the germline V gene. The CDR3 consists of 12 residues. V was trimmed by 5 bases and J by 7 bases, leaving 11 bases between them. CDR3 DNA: TGTGCCAGCAGTCTGGAGCTCTTTGGCTACACCTTC. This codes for CASSLELFGYTF.

CDR3 sequence reads: CASSIDSGLARGADTQYF. The CDR3 nucleotides read TGTGCCAGTAGTATAGATTCGGGACTAGCGAGAGGAGCAGATACGCAGTATTTT. The chain combines TRBV19 with TRBJ2-3; TRBD2 aligns across 10 bases. Looked up from germline, CDR1 is LNHDA and CDR2 is SQIVND (reference sequence). Trimming cost V 0 bases and J 4 bases; bases outside gene matches: 10. The CDR3 has 18 residues.

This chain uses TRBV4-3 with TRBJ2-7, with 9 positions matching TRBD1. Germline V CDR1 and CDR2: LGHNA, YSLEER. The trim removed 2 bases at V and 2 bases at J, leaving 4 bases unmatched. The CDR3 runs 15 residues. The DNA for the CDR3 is TGCGCCAGCAGCCAAACGGGACAGGGCCCCTACGAGCAGTACTTC. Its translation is CASSQTGQGPYEQYF.

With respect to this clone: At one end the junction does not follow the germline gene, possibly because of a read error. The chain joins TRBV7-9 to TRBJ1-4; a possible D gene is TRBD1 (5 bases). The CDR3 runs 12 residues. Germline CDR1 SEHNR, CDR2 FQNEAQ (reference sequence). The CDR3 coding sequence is TGTTCCAGCAGCTGGAGGGACGTAAAACTGTTTTTT. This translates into CSSSWRDVKLFF.

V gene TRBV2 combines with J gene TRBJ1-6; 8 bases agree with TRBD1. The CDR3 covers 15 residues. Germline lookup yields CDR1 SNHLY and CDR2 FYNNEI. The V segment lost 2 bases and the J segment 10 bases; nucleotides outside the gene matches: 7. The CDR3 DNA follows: TGTGCCAGCAGTGAACCCCAGGGGGCAAAATCACCCCTCCACTTT. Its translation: CASSEPQGAKSPLHF.

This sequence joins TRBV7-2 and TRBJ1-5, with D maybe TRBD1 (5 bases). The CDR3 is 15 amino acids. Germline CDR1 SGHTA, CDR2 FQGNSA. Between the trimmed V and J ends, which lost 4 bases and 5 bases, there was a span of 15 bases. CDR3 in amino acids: CASSSRGGGDQPQHF. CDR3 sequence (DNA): TGTGCCAGCAGCTCTAGGGGTGGTGGGGATCAGCCCCAGCATTTT.